This T cell receptor (beta chain) is drawn from a study of vaccination and CD4 T cells after COVID-19 (dated by TCRdb to between 2022 and 2023). Some background on the complete study: Convalescent patients had a positive SARS-CoV-2 result on nasal swab PCR, and of these patients, fewer than ten had mild disease and one had severe disease. Post-COVID blood samples were collected from convalescent patients a median of roughly 100 days after diagnosis, with a range of roughly 30 to 161 days. The spike-specific CD4+ TCR repertoire was compared before and after mRNA vaccination in over nine COVID-19 convalescent patients and several infection-naive healthy vaccine recipients. Six males and four females were included in the convalescent cohort, with two Hispanic individuals, seven Caucasians, two Asians and one multiracial person represented. Post-vaccine blood samples were collected a median of around 70 days after the second vaccine dose, ranging from about 13 to 241 days. Participants received two doses of either the Pfizer-BioNTech BNT162b2 vaccine (n=8) or the Moderna mRNA-1273 vaccine (n=2). Overlapping spike peptide pools from SARS-CoV-2 and from the common cold coronaviruses HCoV-NL63, HCoV-OC43 and HCoV-229E were used as culture stimuli. As controls, cultures received a CEFX viral epitope pool (the positive control), an HIV-1 Nef peptide pool (the negative control), or no peptide at all.

What the research found in general, with its limitations: An increase in the median number of SARS-CoV-2-reactive clonotypes from 21 after infection to some 38 after vaccination was observed, but the change was not found to be significant. Nearly all vaccine-specific clones in convalescent patients (304 of 307) were mono-reactive for SARS-CoV-2 spike rather than cross-reactive with common cold coronaviruses. Among convalescent patients, a median about 86% of the SARS-CoV-2-reactive clones seen after vaccination appeared only after vaccination, which suggests priming specific to the vaccine. Only a relatively small number of convalescent patients were included in the study, and early timepoints following natural infection were not analyzed.

The method behind the library was PCR. TCR sequencing of DNA from cultured CD4+ T cells used the Oncomine TCR Beta short-read assay at the Johns Hopkins FTIC core. The QIAamp micro DNA kit was used to extract genomic DNA from the cultured CD4+ T cells. Oncomine TCR Beta libraries from cultured CD4+ T cells were pooled using unique dual indexes and sequenced on an Illumina iSeq 100. The authors' analysis ran thus. Non-productive sequences were removed, and CDR3s that did not start with C, did not end with F or W, or were shorter than 7 amino acids were discarded. Antigen-specific clonotypes were identified with the MANAFEST web application by comparing peptide-stimulated wells with reference and other culture wells. For a clone to be called positive, the clone needed an FDR below 0.05, an odds ratio above 5, and a productive frequency above 0.1% in at least two of three replicate wells. A clonotype was classed as cross-reactive if the clonotype showed significant expansion both in SARS-CoV-2 spike wells and in at least one common cold coronavirus spike condition. Similarity between CDR3 sequences was evaluated in R version 3.6.1 using Levenshtein distances (stringdist) and unrooted phylogenetic trees (ape). The raw public data were reprocessed by TCRdb itself: fastp quality trimming at Q25, MiXCR clonotype calling, in-frame beta chains only. Records with the same CDR3 protein are collapsed into one entry carrying the most frequent genes and DNA. TCRdb, rather than the study authors, made the V and J calls. Within this sample are about 17,000 distinct CDR3 sequences, with 30% to 40% of them counted one time only. Of the sample, approximately 15% falls within the top ten clones.

Notes on this clonotype: The specificity of this receptor is unknown. No much larger clone is present one base from it, and per-base qualities are unavailable.

V trim: 6 bases; J trim: 2 bases; unmatched bases: 13. Counted from cysteine to phenylalanine, this CDR3 has 17 amino acids. Only the CDR3 DNA stays, 51 bases, in frame from base 1. The germline V gene gives CDR1 as MNHNS and CDR2 as SASEGT. Read against the paper, the sample's treatment or condition label means: roughly ten-day PBMC culture with coronavirus spike peptide pools or control peptides (ViraFEST assay). To expand antigen-specific T cells with peptide pools and then pick out the expanded clonotypes through TCR sequencing, the study relied on the ViraFEST assay. The positive SARS-CoV-2 PCR tests of the convalescent patients were dated from March to December 2020, before the Alpha, Beta and Delta variants emerged in the United States. PBMCs were cultured at 1.5 million to 2 million per well in IMDM supplemented with approximately 4.7% human AB serum and 8.5 to 10 IU/ml IL-2, with approximately 11 ug/ml peptide pools added. On days 3 and 7, half of the culture medium was replaced with fresh IL-2-containing medium. After around 11 days of culture, CD4+ T cells were isolated by negative selection using the EasySep CD4+ T cell isolation kit. PBMCs were separated from whole blood using Ficoll-Paque Plus gradient centrifugation and then either used fresh or cryopreserved at -140C. In general, triplicate wells were set up for every culture condition.

This receptor was obtained from a human donor with COVID-19. Source material: cultured CD4+ T cells from blood. The chain uses TRBV6-1 and TRBJ2-1; 7 central nucleotides agree with TRBD2. The CDR3 is CASSPWPSGLPYNEQFF. The DNA sequence is given as TGTGCCAGCAGCCCATGGCCTAGCGGACTCCCCTACAATGAGCAGTTCTTC.